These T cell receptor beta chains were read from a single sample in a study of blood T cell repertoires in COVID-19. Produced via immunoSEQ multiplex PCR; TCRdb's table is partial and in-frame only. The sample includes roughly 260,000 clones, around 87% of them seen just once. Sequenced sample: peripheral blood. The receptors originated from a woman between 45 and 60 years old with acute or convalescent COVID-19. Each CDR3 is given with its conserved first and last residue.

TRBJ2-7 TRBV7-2 CASSLEQGAYEQYF
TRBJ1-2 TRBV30 CAWRNRDFNYGYTF
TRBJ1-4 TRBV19 CASSTTGPGEKLFF
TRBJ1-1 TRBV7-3 CASSLNPSGNTEAFF
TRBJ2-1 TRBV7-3 CASSLSRDYRANEQFF
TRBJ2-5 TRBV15 CATSRGSSSGRGETQYF
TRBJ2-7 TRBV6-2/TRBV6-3 CASSEPGLAGGYEQYF
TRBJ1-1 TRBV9 CASSVRGQNTEAFF
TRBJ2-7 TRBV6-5 CASSFLAGVSYEQYF
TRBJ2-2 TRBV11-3 CASSFGQVAGELFF
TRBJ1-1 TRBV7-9 CASSLGTNTEAFF
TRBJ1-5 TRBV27 CASSYGSNQPQHF
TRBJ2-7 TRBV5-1 CASSPGTSGSPYEQYF
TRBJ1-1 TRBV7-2 CASSSDSGIEAFF
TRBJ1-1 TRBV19 CASSISTGNTEAFF
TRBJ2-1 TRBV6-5 CACVMSYNEQFF
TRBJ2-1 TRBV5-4 CASSLGDRGIGQFF
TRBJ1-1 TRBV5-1 CASSLEGQQGAFF
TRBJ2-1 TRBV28 CASSQPGLGYNEQFF
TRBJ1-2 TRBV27 CASRFLPGTGYGYTF
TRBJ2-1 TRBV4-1 CASSQGLANEQFF
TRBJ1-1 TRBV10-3 CAISEAGGTEAFF
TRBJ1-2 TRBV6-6 CASDRGNYGYTF
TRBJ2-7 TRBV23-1 CASSLLSGTISYEQYF
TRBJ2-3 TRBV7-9 CASSLLERPGQIITDTQYF
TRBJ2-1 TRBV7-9 CASSLAGTNEQFF
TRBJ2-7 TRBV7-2 CASSLGGGGTSGREQYF
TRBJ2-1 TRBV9 CASSVEAHSYNEQFF